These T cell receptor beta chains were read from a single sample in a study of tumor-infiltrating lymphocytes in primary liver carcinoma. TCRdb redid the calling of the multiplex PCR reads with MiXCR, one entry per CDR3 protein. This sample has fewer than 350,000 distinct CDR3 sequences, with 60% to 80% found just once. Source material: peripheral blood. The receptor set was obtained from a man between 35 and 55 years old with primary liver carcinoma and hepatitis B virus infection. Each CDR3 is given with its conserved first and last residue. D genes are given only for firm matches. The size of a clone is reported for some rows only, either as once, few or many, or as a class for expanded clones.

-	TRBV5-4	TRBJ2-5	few	TGTGCCAGCAGCTTCCCCGACAAGGGGACCCAGTACTTC	CASSFPDKGTQYF
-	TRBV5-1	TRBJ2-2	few	TGCGCCAGCAGCCAAACGGGACAGAACACCGGGGAGCTGTTTTTT	CASSQTGQNTGELFF
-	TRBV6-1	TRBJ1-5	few	TGTGCCAGCAGTGTCGAGCGTGGGGGGAATCAGCCCCAGCATTTT	CASSVERGGNQPQHF
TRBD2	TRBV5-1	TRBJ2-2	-	TGCGCCAGCACGTTAGCGGGAGCCGGGGAGCTGTTTTTT	CASTLAGAGELFF
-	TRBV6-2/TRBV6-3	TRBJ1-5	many	TGTGCCAGCACCCCGGTCCCCATGAGCAATCAGCCCCAGCATTTT	CASTPVPMSNQPQHF
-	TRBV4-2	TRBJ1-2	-	TGTAGCAACAGCCAAGCGGTGAGACAAGGGAACTATTGCTACACCTTC	CSNSQAVRQGNYCYTF
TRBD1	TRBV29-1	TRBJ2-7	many	TGCAGCGTTGCGACCGGGACAGGGGGTTACGAGCAGTACTTC	CSVATGTGGYEQYF
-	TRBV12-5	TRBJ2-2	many	TGTGCTAGTGCCGCCCAGGGGGGGTACGGGGAGCTGTTTTTT	CASAAQGGYGELFF
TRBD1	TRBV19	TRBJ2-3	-	TGTGCCAGTAGTCCTCAACAGGGGCCTGCGCAGTATTTT	CASSPQQGPAQYF
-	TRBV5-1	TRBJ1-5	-	TGCGCCAGCAGCTTGTCCCGCGAAGGAAGACAGCCCCAGCATTTT	CASSLSREGRQPQHF
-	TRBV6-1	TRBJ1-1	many	TGTGCCAGCAGTGAATGGGGGCAGTTTGAAGCTTTCTTT	CASSEWGQFEAFF
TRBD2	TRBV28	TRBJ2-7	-	TGTGCCAGCATCGGAGCGGGGATAATTTACGAGCAGTACTTC	CASIGAGIIYEQYF
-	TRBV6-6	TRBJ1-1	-	TGTGCCAGCAGTTCTGTACAGTGGGCGAACACTGAAGCTTTCTTT	CASSSVQWANTEAFF
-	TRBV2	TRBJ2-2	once	TGTGCCAGCAGTGAATCGCGGGTCGGGGAGCTGTTTTTT	CASSESRVGELFF
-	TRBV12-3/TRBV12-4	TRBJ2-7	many	TGTGCCAGCAGTTTATATTCCTACGAGCAGTACTTC	CASSLYSYEQYF
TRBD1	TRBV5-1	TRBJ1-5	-	TGCGCCAGCAGCCTCGGGACAGCAACTAGCAATCAGCCCCAGCATTTT	CASSLGTATSNQPQHF
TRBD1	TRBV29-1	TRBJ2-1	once	TGCAGCCTTGGAAAGACAGGGGGCTACAATGAGCAGTTCTTC	CSLGKTGGYNEQFF
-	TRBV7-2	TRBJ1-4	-	TGTGCCAGCAGCTCAAATCCTGGAGGGTCCGAAAAACTGTTTTTT	CASSSNPGGSEKLFF
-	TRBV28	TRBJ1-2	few	TGTGCCAGCAGTTTCACAGGGTCATTGAATGGCTACACCTTC	CASSFTGSLNGYTF
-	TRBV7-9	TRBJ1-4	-	TGTGCCAGCAGCACACTTGATGACAATGAAAAACTGTTTTTT	CASSTLDDNEKLFF
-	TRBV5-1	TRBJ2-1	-	TGCGCCAGCGGCACCCAGGGGTCCTCCTACAATGAGCAGTTCTTC	CASGTQGSSYNEQFF
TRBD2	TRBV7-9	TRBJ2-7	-	TGTGACAGCAGCCCGCGGTGGGAATCTAGCGGGATCGACGAGCAGTACTTC	CDSSPRWESSGIDEQYF
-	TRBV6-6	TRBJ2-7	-	TGTGCCAGCCTCAGGACGGAGTTAAGTTACGAGCAGTACTTT	CASLRTELSYEQYF
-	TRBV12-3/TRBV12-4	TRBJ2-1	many	TGTGCCAGCAGTTTAGCGCTGGCTAGCAAGAATGAGCAGTTCTTC	CASSLALASKNEQFF
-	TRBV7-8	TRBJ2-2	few	TGTGCCAGCAGCTTAACTAGCTTGACCGGGGAGCTGTTTTTT	CASSLTSLTGELFF
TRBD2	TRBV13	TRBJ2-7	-	TGTGCCAGCAGCTTAGCTAGCGGAAGACCTTACGAGCAGTACTTC	CASSLASGRPYEQYF
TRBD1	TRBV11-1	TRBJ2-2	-	TGTGCCAGCAGCACCACAGGGGTTACCGGGGAGCTGTTTTTT	CASSTTGVTGELFF
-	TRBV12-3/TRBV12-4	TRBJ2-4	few	TGTGCCAGCAGTTTTAACAAAAACATTCAGTACTTC	CASSFNKNIQYF
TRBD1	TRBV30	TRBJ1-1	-	TGTGCCTGGGGTCACACAGGGGGCACTGAAGCTTTCTTT	CAWGHTGGTEAFF
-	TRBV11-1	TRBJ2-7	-	TGTGCCAGCAGCTTAAGGGCTACCTACTACGAACAGTACTTC	CASSLRATYYEQYF
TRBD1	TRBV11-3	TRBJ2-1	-	TGTGCCAGCAGCTTATCAGGGGGCGCCTACAAAGAGCAGCTCTTC	CASSLSGGAYKEQLF
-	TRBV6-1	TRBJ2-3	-	TGTGCCAGCAGTGAATCCGGTACGCAGTATTTT	CASSESGTQYF